This is a list of T cell receptor beta chains from one sample in a study of CD8+ T cells in alopecia areata. Generated by immunoSEQ multiplex PCR, the TCRdb table keeps only in-frame clones and is missing some. Here the sample spans around 270,000 clones, 58% being singletons. The material sequenced was CD4+ T cells sorted from blood, taken at week 24, from a patient treated with tofacitinib. Receptors originate from a human donor with alopecia areata. Each CDR3 is given with its conserved first and last residue. The D gene is left open where the match is weak. Part of the rows lack a size; the others show once, few, many or a class for expanded clones.

DNA: TGTGCCAGCAGCCTCACAGGGATTGGCTACACCTTC; CDR3: CASSLTGIGYTF; D: -; size: few; V: TRBV5-5; J: TRBJ1-2
DNA: TGTGCCAGCAGTTTATCGGGAGAGGATCAGCCCCAGCATTTT; CDR3: CASSLSGEDQPQHF; D: -; size: -; V: TRBV27; J: TRBJ1-5
DNA: TGCAGCGTGGGACAGGGCGAAGCCTACGAGCAGTACTTC; CDR3: CSVGQGEAYEQYF; D: TRBD1; size: few; V: TRBV29-1; J: TRBJ2-7
DNA: TGTGCCAGCAGAAGGACAGGGGCTGACACTGAAGCTTTCTTT; CDR3: CASRRTGADTEAFF; D: TRBD1; size: -; V: TRBV27; J: TRBJ1-1
DNA: TGTGCCAGCAGCCTACCGACTAGCGGGGGGCGCGAGCAGTACTTC; CDR3: CASSLPTSGGREQYF; D: TRBD2; size: -; V: TRBV4-2; J: TRBJ2-7
DNA: TGTGCCTGGAGTTCAGGGGGAAACACTGAAGCTTTCTTT; CDR3: CAWSSGGNTEAFF; D: TRBD1; size: -; V: TRBV30; J: TRBJ1-1
DNA: TGTGCCAGCTCACCCACACTAGCGGGATCCTACGAGCAGTACTTC; CDR3: CASSPTLAGSYEQYF; D: TRBD2; size: few; V: TRBV18; J: TRBJ2-7
DNA: TGTGCCAGCTCACCGGACAGAATCTACGAGCAGTACTTC; CDR3: CASSPDRIYEQYF; D: -; size: few; V: TRBV18; J: TRBJ2-7
DNA: TGCGCCAGCAGCCAAGGCTGGCGGGGGGCCAGGGATACGCAGTATTTT; CDR3: CASSQGWRGARDTQYF; D: TRBD2; size: -; V: TRBV4-1; J: TRBJ2-3
DNA: TGTGCCTGGGTAAATTGGAGGGGGCGAGACACTGAAGCTTTCTTT; CDR3: CAWVNWRGRDTEAFF; D: TRBD1; size: -; V: TRBV30; J: TRBJ1-1
DNA: TGCGCCAGCAGTCAATCGTGGACAGGGTACACTGGGGCCAACGTCCTGACTTTC; CDR3: CASSQSWTGYTGANVLTF; D: TRBD1; size: -; V: TRBV23-1; J: TRBJ2-6
DNA: TGTGCCAGTAGGCAGGACAGGGTGGCAGACGAGCAGTTCTTC; CDR3: CASRQDRVADEQFF; D: TRBD1; size: -; V: TRBV19; J: TRBJ2-1
DNA: TGTGCCAGCAGCCTTCGGTGGGGAGGCTCTGGAAACACCATATATTTT; CDR3: CASSLRWGGSGNTIYF; D: -; size: few; V: TRBV7-9; J: TRBJ1-3
DNA: TGTGCCAGCAGCTTAGCCCCCGCCTTATCCTACGAGCAGTACTTC; CDR3: CASSLAPALSYEQYF; D: -; size: -; V: TRBV7-2; J: TRBJ2-7
DNA: TGTGCCAGCAGCGCGGATGGACAGGGCGGGGAGCTGTTTTTT; CDR3: CASSADGQGGELFF; D: TRBD1; size: -; V: TRBV5-4; J: TRBJ2-2
DNA: TGCGCCAGCAGCCAAGATCCTCTAACAGATACGCAGTATTTT; CDR3: CASSQDPLTDTQYF; D: -; size: -; V: TRBV4-1; J: TRBJ2-3
DNA: TGCAGCGTTGCGATCGGCGGGGGAGGCAATGAGCAGTTCTTC; CDR3: CSVAIGGGGNEQFF; D: TRBD2; size: -; V: TRBV29-1; J: TRBJ2-1
DNA: TGTGGCCGGAGAGGCCCAGAGGGCTACACCTTC; CDR3: CGRRGPEGYTF; D: -; size: -; V: TRBV30; J: TRBJ1-2
DNA: TGTGCCAGCAGGAGCGGGGGCAACACCGGGGAGCTGTTTTTT; CDR3: CASRSGGNTGELFF; D: TRBD2; size: -; V: TRBV27; J: TRBJ2-2
DNA: TGCGCCAGCAGCCAAGGGGACAGGGTGAACTATGGCTACACCTTC; CDR3: CASSQGDRVNYGYTF; D: TRBD1; size: -; V: TRBV4-1; J: TRBJ1-2
DNA: TGCAGTGCGCTGGACTCAGGACTGTTTTTT; CDR3: CSALDSGLFF; D: -; size: -; V: TRBV20-1; J: TRBJ1-4
DNA: TGCAGCGTTGGGCACAGCCCCGCCTCGCGAGAGCAGTACTTC; CDR3: CSVGHSPASREQYF; D: -; size: few; V: TRBV29-1; J: TRBJ2-7
DNA: TGTGCCTGGAGCGTGGGCGGGAGCACAGATACGCAGTATTTT; CDR3: CAWSVGGSTDTQYF; D: -; size: -; V: TRBV30; J: TRBJ2-3
DNA: TGCAGCGTGGCCAAGGGGACTCCCTCCACCTACAATGAGCAGTTCTTC; CDR3: CSVAKGTPSTYNEQFF; D: -; size: few; V: TRBV29-1; J: TRBJ2-1
DNA: TGTGCCACCAGCGGGGGCCTGATCACAGATACGCAGTATTTT; CDR3: CATSGGLITDTQYF; D: -; size: -; V: TRBV15; J: TRBJ2-3
DNA: TGTGCCAGCAGCCCCGGACAGGGGAAATCACCCCTCCACTTT; CDR3: CASSPGQGKSPLHF; D: TRBD1; size: -; V: TRBV7-9; J: TRBJ1-6
DNA: TGTGCCAGCAGTGAAACGGGTACCTATGGCTACACCTTC; CDR3: CASSETGTYGYTF; D: -; size: few; V: TRBV2; J: TRBJ1-2
DNA: TGTGCCAGCAGCGTAGATTACGGTGGCTACGAGCAGTACTTC; CDR3: CASSVDYGGYEQYF; D: -; size: -; V: TRBV9; J: TRBJ2-7
DNA: TGCAGCGTTGAAACAGGGGGCCCTAGCTCCTACAATGAGCAGTTCTTC; CDR3: CSVETGGPSSYNEQFF; D: TRBD1; size: -; V: TRBV29-1; J: TRBJ2-1
DNA: TGCAGCGCCGCGCCTTCGCATAATGGCAATGAGCAGTTCTTC; CDR3: CSAAPSHNGNEQFF; D: -; size: -; V: TRBV29-1; J: TRBJ2-1
DNA: TGTGCCAGCAGCCTAGATCCGGGGACTAGCAATCAGCCCCAGCATTTT; CDR3: CASSLDPGTSNQPQHF; D: -; size: -; V: TRBV7-2; J: TRBJ1-5
DNA: TGTGCCAGCAGCTTAGATAACTATGGCTACACCTTC; CDR3: CASSLDNYGYTF; D: -; size: few; V: TRBV7-9; J: TRBJ1-2
DNA: TGCGCCAGCAGCCAAGATCGACTCGGCTCCTACGAGCAGTACTTC; CDR3: CASSQDRLGSYEQYF; D: -; size: -; V: TRBV4-3; J: TRBJ2-7
DNA: TGCAGCGCTCCTAGCCGGGACAGGAGCTCCTACAATGAGCAGTTCTTC; CDR3: CSAPSRDRSSYNEQFF; D: TRBD1; size: -; V: TRBV29-1; J: TRBJ2-1
DNA: TGTGCCAGCAGCCCCCATGTGGGTAGCGGGGGGTCAAACACCGGGGAGCTGTTTTTT; CDR3: CASSPHVGSGGSNTGELFF; D: TRBD2; size: -; V: TRBV9; J: TRBJ2-2
DNA: TGCAGCGTGGCAGGCGGGACCCTAAAAGAGACCCAGTACTTC; CDR3: CSVAGGTLKETQYF; D: -; size: few; V: TRBV29-1; J: TRBJ2-5
DNA: TGCGCCAGCAGCCCTCGGACAGGGGGTGGGGAGACCCAGTACTTC; CDR3: CASSPRTGGGETQYF; D: TRBD1; size: -; V: TRBV5-1; J: TRBJ2-5
DNA: TGTGCCTGGAGTGCAGAGGGGTTCGGTGAAAAACTGTTTTTT; CDR3: CAWSAEGFGEKLFF; D: -; size: -; V: TRBV30; J: TRBJ1-4
DNA: TGTGCCAGCAGTTATCGTAATGCTTGGACAGGTCAGCAGTATTTT; CDR3: CASSYRNAWTGQQYF; D: TRBD1; size: -; V: TRBV6-5; J: TRBJ2-3
DNA: TGTGCCAGCAGCGTAGGTCAGGGTTTGATTGCGACAGATACGCAGTATTTT; CDR3: CASSVGQGLIATDTQYF; D: -; size: once; V: TRBV9; J: TRBJ2-3
DNA: TGTGCCATCAGTAAACAGGGTTTGGATGGCTACACCTTC; CDR3: CAISKQGLDGYTF; D: -; size: -; V: TRBV10-3; J: TRBJ1-2
DNA: TGCAGCGTGCATTCGTTTCAGGGAGAAGCTTTCTTT; CDR3: CSVHSFQGEAFF; D: -; size: -; V: TRBV29-1; J: TRBJ1-1
DNA: TGTGCCAGCAGTGGGGACAGTAAAAACATTCAGTACTTC; CDR3: CASSGDSKNIQYF; D: TRBD1; size: -; V: TRBV28; J: TRBJ2-4
DNA: TGTGCCTGGAGTGTTTCCTACGAGCAGTACTTC; CDR3: CAWSVSYEQYF; D: -; size: -; V: TRBV30; J: TRBJ2-7